The 9 T cell receptor beta chains in this list originate from one sample, sequenced in a study of T cells in Graves' hyperthyroidism and ophthalmopathy. Amplified TCR beta CDR3 regions derived from RNA transcripts. The primer set for the first-round RT-PCR of the TCR CDR3 was HTBI. Each CDR3 protein gets one entry after TCRdb re-called the multiplex PCR reads with MiXCR. The sample lists roughly 250,000 distinct CDR3 sequences, 13% to 15% seen once, with less than 15% in the top ten. The sample was blood. The receptor source for this set is a middle-aged woman with Graves' hyperthyroidism that later progressed to Graves' ophthalmopathy.

In DNA, the CDR3 is TGTGCCAGCAGCCGGGCCTACAGGAATGAGCAGTTCTTC. Encoded protein: CASSRAYRNEQFF. The chain uses TRBV16 and TRBJ2-1; perhaps TRBD1 as D (5 bases). In germline, CDR1 is KGHSY, CDR2 FQNENV. CDR3 length equals 13 residues. The V end was cut by 4 bases, the J end by 7 bases, with 11 bases between.

This clonotype was recorded many times. V usage is TRBV3-1 and J usage is TRBJ2-5; TRBD2 matches at 8 bases. J lost 5 bases, V lost 0 bases, and 8 bases had no gene match. The CDR3 is 16 amino acids. The V gene's germline CDR1 is LGHDT and CDR2 YNNKEL (reference sequence). CDR3 nucleotides: TGTGCCAGCAGCCAAGACGGCGGGAGGACGGATGAGACCCAGTACTTC. This gives the protein CASSQDGGRTDETQYF.

This clonotype was picked up many times. This sequence joins TRBV7-9 and TRBJ2-2; no definite D call. Germline V gene lookup returns CDR1 SEHNR and CDR2 FQNEAQ (reference sequence). V lost 2 bases to trimming and J lost 6 bases, with 7 bases between them. This CDR3 spans 13 amino acids. CDR3 sequence (DNA): TGTGCCAGCAGCTTATTTGAGGCCGGGGAGCTGTTTTTT. Residues: CASSLFEAGELFF. Full variable domain (missing parts from reference TRBV7-9 and TRBJ2-2): DTGVSQNPRHKITKRGQNVTFRCDPISEHNRLYWYRQTLGQGPEFLTYFQNEAQLEKSRLLSDRFSAERPKGSFSTLEIQRTEQGDSAMYLCASSLFEAGELFFGEGSRLTVL.

Of note for this clonotype: Compared with germline, one end of the junction differs, possibly owing to a read error. The chain uses TRBV12-3 or TRBV12-4 and TRBJ1-5, with D unresolved. The CDR3 is made up of 15 amino acids. CDR3 sequence: CANSPQADGNQPQHF. CDR3 nucleotide sequence: TGTGCCAACAGTCCTCAAGCCGACGGCAATCAGCCGCAGCATTTT.

This clonotype was recorded at least ten times. The chain has TRBV7-6 and TRBJ2-2; no reliable D call. Germline V CDR1 and CDR2: SGHVS, FNYEAQ. This CDR3 spans 16 amino acids. V lost 0 bases and J lost 6, with 14 bases in between. The CDR3 DNA sequence: TGTGCCAGCAGCTTAGCCTCCGTGGATCTGGCCGGGGAGCTGTTTTTT. Amino acids: CASSLASVDLAGELFF. The entire variable domain, with the rest obtained from reference TRBV7-6 and TRBJ2-2, is as follows: GAGVSQSPRYKVTKRGQDVALRCDPISGHVSLYWYRQALGQGPEFLTYFNYEAQQDKSGLPNDRFSAERPEGSISTLTIQRTEQRDSAMYRCASSLASVDLAGELFFGEGSRLTVL.

This clonotype was seen at least ten times. The V call is TRBV7-2, the J call TRBJ2-4; 16 bases are a match to TRBD2. The ends lost 4 bases at V and 6 bases at J; junction bases unmatched: 12. The germline gives CDR1 SGHTA, CDR2 FQGNSA. This CDR3 has 19 residues. The chain's CDR3 is CASSSGLAGGPRLLNIQYF. The CDR3 DNA sequence: TGTGCCAGCAGCTCGGGACTAGCGGGAGGGCCGCGGTTATTAAACATTCAGTACTTC.

This clonotype was observed at least ten times. The chain is built from TRBV7-9 and TRBJ2-1; no definite D call. CDR3 length: 16 residues. Germline CDR1 is SEHNR and CDR2 is FQNEAQ (reference sequence). V dropped 5 bases and J dropped 0 bases, with 14 bases sitting between them. The CDR3 nucleotides read TGTGCCAGCAGCAACCCGACACGGAGCTCCTACAATGAGCAGTTCTTC. This sequence encodes CASSNPTRSSYNEQFF.

In this sample, this clonotype turned up many times. The V and J genes are TRBV12-3 or TRBV12-4 and TRBJ1-6, with a possible D match to TRBD1 (6 bases). Trimming pared 9 bases from V and 5 bases from J, leaving 14 bases between. CDR3 length: 14 residues. The CDR3 nucleotides read TGTGCCAGTACCCCAGGGGCTCATAATTCACCCCTCCACTTT. It translates to CASTPGAHNSPLHF.

This clonotype was counted many times. The V gene is TRBV30, the J gene TRBJ1-1, with no clear D. This CDR3 is built from 13 residues. The V end was cut by 0 bases, the J end by 0 bases, with 5 bases between. Germline CDR1 and CDR2: GTSNPN and SVGIG (reference sequence). Here the CDR3 reads CAWSVWLNTEAFF. The CDR3, as DNA: TGTGCCTGGAGTGTTTGGTTGAACACTGAAGCTTTCTTT.